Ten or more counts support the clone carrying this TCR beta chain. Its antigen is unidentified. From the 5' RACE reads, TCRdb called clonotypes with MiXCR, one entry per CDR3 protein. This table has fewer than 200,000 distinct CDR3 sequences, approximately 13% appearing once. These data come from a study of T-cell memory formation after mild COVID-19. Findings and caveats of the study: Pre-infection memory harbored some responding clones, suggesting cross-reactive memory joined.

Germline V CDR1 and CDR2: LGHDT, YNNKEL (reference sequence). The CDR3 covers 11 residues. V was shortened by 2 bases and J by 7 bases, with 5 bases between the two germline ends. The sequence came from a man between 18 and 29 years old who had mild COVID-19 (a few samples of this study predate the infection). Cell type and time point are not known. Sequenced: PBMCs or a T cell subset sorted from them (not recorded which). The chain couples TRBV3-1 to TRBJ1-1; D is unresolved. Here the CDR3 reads CASSQRSEAFF. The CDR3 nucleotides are TGTGCCAGCAGCCAAAGGAGTGAAGCTTTCTTT.